These T cell receptor beta chains were read from a single sample in a study of T cell clonotyping in hematopoietic cell transplantation. Only in-frame clones appear in the TCRdb table, and some are missing; sequencing was by immunoSEQ multiplex PCR. The sample has roughly 14,000 clones, 86% seen once. The source was PBMCs, collected 100 days after allogeneic stem cell transplant. The receptors stem from a male patient aged 50 to 60 who had an allogeneic stem cell transplant from an unrelated donor, so T cells may come from the graft donor. Some clones in this sample may be carry-over from other donors' samples. Both conserved end residues are part of each CDR3. The order of the fields is D gene, V gene, CDR3 length, J gene, clone size, CDR3 DNA, CDR3 protein. D genes are given only for firm matches. Clone size, where shown, is once, few, many, or a class for clones that have expanded.

TRBD1	TRBV5-1	14	TRBJ1-1	NA	TGCGCCAGCAGCGTGACAGGGGGGTACACTGAAGCTTTCTTT	CASSVTGGYTEAFF
NA	TRBV6-5	12	TRBJ2-5	NA	TGTGCCAGCAGTTCCCAGTTCCAGACCCAGTACTTC	CASSSQFQTQYF
TRBD1	TRBV7-9	14	TRBJ1-2	NA	TGTGCCAGCAGTAACGGACAGGGTAACTATGGCTACACCTTC	CASSNGQGNYGYTF
NA	TRBV7-2	13	TRBJ1-5	NA	TGTGCCAGCAGCTTAGGCAGGGACCAGCCCCAGCATTTT	CASSLGRDQPQHF
NA	TRBV28	13	TRBJ2-7	NA	TGTGCCAGCACGGCAGGCCCTCCTCTCGAGCAGTACTTC	CASTAGPPLEQYF
NA	TRBV9	15	TRBJ1-3	NA	TGTGCCAGCAGCGCATACAGCGGCTCTGGAAACACCATATATTTT	CASSAYSGSGNTIYF
NA	TRBV6-6	13	TRBJ1-5	NA	TGTGCCAGCAGCAGGGGTTGGGATCAGCCCCAGCATTTT	CASSRGWDQPQHF
NA	TRBV2	15	TRBJ1-5	NA	TGTGCCAGCAGTGAACTTGAATACAGCAATCAGCCCCAGCATTTT	CASSELEYSNQPQHF
NA	TRBV9	12	TRBJ2-3	NA	TGTGCCAGCAGCGATAGGGAGAATACGCAGTATTTT	CASSDRENTQYF
TRBD1	TRBV15	17	TRBJ1-4	NA	TGTGCCACCAGCAGAGCCCCAGGGGGCCTCACTAATGAAAAACTGTTTTTT	CATSRAPGGLTNEKLFF
NA	TRBV11-2	14	TRBJ1-2	NA	TGTGCCAGCAGCATAATGGACAGCTCTTATGGCTACACCTTC	CASSIMDSSYGYTF
TRBD2	TRBV30	17	TRBJ2-5	NA	TGTGCCTGGAGCGAATTTGTAGCGGGAGGGGTCGGAGAGACCCAGTACTTC	CAWSEFVAGGVGETQYF
NA	TRBV25-1	14	TRBJ1-6	NA	TGTGCCAGCAGTGAATCTGGGACAATGTTTTCCCTCCACTTT	CASSESGTMFSLHF
NA	TRBV19	12	TRBJ2-7	NA	TGTGCCAGTAGTGCACGGACGCGGGAGCAGTACTTC	CASSARTREQYF
NA	TRBV29-1	15	TRBJ1-1	NA	TGCAGCGTTGTAGATACTGACTTCGGGAACACTGAAGCTTTCTTT	CSVVDTDFGNTEAFF
NA	TRBV5-4	14	TRBJ2-1	NA	TGTGCCAGCAGCTCTTGGGACTCCTACAATGAGCAGTTCTTC	CASSSWDSYNEQFF
NA	TRBV5-1	12	TRBJ1-2	NA	TGCGCCAGCAGCTTGGGACGGTATGGCTACACCTTC	CASSLGRYGYTF
NA	TRBV5-4	14	TRBJ2-7	few	TGTGCCAGCAGCCGAGGGACTGATGCCTACGAGCAGTACTTC	CASSRGTDAYEQYF